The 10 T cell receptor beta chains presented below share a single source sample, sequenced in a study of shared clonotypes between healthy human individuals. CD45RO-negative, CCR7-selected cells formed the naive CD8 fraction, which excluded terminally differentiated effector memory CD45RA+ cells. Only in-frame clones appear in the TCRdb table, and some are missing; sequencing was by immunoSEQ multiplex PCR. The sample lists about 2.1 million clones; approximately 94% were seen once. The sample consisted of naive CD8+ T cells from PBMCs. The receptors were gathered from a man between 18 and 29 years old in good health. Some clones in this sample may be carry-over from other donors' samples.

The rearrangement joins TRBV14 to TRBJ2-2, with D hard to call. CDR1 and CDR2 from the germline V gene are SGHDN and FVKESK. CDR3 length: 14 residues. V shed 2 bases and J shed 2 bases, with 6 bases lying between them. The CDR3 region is CASSQWSNTGELFF. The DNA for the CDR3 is TGTGCCAGCAGCCAATGGTCCAACACCGGGGAGCTGTTTTTT.

The CDR3 loop is CAISADRDLYEQYF. The CDR3 nucleotides read TGTGCCATCAGTGCGGACAGGGACCTTTATGAGCAGTACTTC. The V gene is TRBV10-3, the J gene TRBJ2-7, with 8 bases identical to TRBD1. V was pared by 4 bases and J by 7 bases, with 9 bases of the junction left unmatched. The CDR3 extends over 14 amino acids. Germline-derived CDR1 and CDR2 are ENHRY and SYGVKD.

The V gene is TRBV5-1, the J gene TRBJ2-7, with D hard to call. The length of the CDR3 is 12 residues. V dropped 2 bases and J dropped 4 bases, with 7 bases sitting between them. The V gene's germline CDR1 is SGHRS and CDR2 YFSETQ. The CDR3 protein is CASSFGQYEQYF. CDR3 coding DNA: TGCGCCAGCAGCTTTGGCCAGTACGAGCAGTACTTC. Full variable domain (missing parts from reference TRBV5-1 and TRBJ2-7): KAGVTQTPRYLIKTRGQQVTLSCSPISGHRSVSWYQQTPGQGLQFLFEYFSETQRNKGNFPGRFSGRQFSNSRSEMNVSTLELGDSALYLCASSFGQYEQYFGPGTRLTVT.

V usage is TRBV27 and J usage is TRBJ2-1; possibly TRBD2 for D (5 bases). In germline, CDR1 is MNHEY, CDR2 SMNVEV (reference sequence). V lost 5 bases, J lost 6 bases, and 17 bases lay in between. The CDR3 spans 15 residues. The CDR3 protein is CASSPYGRAPNEQFF. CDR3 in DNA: TGTGCCAGCAGTCCCTATGGGCGGGCGCCCAATGAGCAGTTCTTC.

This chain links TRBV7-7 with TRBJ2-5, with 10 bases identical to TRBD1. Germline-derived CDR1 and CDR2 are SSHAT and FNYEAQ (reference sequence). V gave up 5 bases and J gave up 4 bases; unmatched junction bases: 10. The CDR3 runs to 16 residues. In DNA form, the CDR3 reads TGTGCCAGCAGCAAACGGACAGGGGGATTTCCAGAGACCCAGTACTTC. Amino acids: CASSKRTGGFPETQYF.

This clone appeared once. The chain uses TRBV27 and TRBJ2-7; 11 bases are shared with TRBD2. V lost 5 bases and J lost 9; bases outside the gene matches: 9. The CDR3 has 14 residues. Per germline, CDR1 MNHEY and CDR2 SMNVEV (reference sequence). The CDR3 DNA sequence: TGTGCCAGCAGTCCAACTAGCGGGAGATTAGGGCAGTACTTC. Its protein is CASSPTSGRLGQYF.

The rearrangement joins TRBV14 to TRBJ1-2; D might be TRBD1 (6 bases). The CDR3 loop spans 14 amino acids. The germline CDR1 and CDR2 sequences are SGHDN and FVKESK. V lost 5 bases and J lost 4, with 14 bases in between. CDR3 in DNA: TGTGCCAGCAGCAAAGGGACACGCGGCTATGGCTACACCTTC. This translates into CASSKGTRGYGYTF.

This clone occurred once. In DNA form, the CDR3 reads TGTGCCAGCAGTGAGGGTAGCGGGAGAAGAATGAATGAGCAGTTCTTC. Protein sequence: CASSEGSGRRMNEQFF. The rearrangement joins TRBV2 to TRBJ2-1; TRBD2 agrees at 9 bases. Germline CDR1 and CDR2: SNHLY and FYNNEI. The CDR3 consists of 16 residues. The junction had 10 bases not matched to a gene; V was cut back by 3 bases and J by 7 bases. Based on the CDR3 plus reference TRBV2 and TRBJ2-1, the full variable domain is EPEVTQTPSHQVTQMGQEVILRCVPISNHLYFYWYRQILGQKVEFLVSFYNNEISEKSEIFDDQFSVERPDGSNFTLKIRSTKLEDSAMYFCASSEGSGRRMNEQFFGPGTRLTVL.

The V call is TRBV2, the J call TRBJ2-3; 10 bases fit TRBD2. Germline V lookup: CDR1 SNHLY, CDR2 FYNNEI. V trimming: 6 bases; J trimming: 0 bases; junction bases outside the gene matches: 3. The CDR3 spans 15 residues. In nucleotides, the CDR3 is TGTGCCAGCAGCCCGACTAGCGGGAGCACAGATACGCAGTATTTT. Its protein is CASSPTSGSTDTQYF.

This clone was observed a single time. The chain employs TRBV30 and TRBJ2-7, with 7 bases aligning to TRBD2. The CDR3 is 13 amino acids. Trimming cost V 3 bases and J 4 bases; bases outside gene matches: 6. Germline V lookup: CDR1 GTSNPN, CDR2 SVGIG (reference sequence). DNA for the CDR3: TGTGCCTGGAGACCTAGCGGAAGATACGAGCAGTACTTC. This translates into CAWRPSGRYEQYF.